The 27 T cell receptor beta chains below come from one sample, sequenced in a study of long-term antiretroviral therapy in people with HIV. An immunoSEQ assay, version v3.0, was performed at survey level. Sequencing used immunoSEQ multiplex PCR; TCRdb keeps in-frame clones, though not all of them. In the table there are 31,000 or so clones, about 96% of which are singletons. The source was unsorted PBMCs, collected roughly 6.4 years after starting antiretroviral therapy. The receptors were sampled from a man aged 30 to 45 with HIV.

The CDR3 loop is CASMGTQQYF. The CDR3 DNA is TGTGCCAGCATGGGAACCCAGCAGTACTTC. This chain connects TRBV6-5 to TRBJ2-7; no clear D gene. CDR1 and CDR2 (germline): MNHEY, SVGAGI. The CDR3 runs to 10 residues. The V end lost 7 bases, the J end lost 8 bases, and 9 bases lay between the germline ends.

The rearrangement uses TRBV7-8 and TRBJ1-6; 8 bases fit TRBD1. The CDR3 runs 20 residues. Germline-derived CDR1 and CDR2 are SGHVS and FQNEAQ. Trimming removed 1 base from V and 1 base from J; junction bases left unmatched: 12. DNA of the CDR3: TGTGCCAGCAGCTTAGGCGGGGCAACAGGGGGATCGTCCTATAATTCACCCCTCCACTTT. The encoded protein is CASSLGGATGGSSYNSPLHF.

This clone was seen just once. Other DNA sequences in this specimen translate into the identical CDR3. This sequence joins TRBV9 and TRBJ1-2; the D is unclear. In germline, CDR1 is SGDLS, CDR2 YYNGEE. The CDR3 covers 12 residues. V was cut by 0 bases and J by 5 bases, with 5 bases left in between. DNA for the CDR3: TGTGCCAGCAGCGTAGGCGGATATGGCTACACCTTC. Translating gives CASSVGGYGYTF.

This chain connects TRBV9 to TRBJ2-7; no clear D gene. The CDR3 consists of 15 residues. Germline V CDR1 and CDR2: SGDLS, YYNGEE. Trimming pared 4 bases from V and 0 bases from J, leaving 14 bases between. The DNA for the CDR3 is TGTGCCAGCAGCCCCGATGGGCTGGACTCCTACGAGCAGTACTTC. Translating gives CASSPDGLDSYEQYF.

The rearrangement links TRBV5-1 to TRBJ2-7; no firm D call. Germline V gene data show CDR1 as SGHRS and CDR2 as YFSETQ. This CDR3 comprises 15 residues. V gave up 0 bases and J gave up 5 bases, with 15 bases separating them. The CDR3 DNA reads TGCGCCAGCAGCTTGGGTATAGTTCAGACCCACGAGCAGTACTTC. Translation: CASSLGIVQTHEQYF.

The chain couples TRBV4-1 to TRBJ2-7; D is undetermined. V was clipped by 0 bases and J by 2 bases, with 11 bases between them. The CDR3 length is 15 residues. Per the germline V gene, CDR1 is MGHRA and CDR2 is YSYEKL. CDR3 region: CASSQDHSRPYEQYF. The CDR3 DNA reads TGCGCCAGCAGCCAAGATCATAGCAGACCCTACGAGCAGTACTTC.

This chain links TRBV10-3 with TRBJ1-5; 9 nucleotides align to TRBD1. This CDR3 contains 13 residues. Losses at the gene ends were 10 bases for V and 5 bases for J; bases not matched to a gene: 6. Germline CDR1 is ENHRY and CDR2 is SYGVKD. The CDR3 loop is CATRDRADQPQHF. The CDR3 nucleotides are TGTGCCACGCGGGACAGGGCGGATCAGCCCCAGCATTTT.

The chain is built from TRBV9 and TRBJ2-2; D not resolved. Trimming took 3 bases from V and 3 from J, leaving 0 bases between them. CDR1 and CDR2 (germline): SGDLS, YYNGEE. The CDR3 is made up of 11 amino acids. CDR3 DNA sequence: TGTGCCAGCAGCGACACCGGGGAGCTGTTTTTT. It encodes CASSDTGELFF.

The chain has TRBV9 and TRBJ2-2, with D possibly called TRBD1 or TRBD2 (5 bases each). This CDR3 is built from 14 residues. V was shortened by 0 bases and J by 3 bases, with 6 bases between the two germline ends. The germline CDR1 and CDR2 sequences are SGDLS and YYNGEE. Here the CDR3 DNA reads TGTGCCAGCAGCGTAGGGGGGTACACCGGGGAGCTGTTTTTT. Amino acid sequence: CASSVGGYTGELFF.

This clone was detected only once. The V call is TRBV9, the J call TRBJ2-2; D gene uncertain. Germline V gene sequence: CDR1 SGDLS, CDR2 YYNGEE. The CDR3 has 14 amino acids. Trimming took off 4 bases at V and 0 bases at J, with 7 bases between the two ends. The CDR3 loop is CASSLTANTGELFF. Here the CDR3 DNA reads TGTGCCAGCAGCTTGACCGCGAACACCGGGGAGCTGTTTTTT.

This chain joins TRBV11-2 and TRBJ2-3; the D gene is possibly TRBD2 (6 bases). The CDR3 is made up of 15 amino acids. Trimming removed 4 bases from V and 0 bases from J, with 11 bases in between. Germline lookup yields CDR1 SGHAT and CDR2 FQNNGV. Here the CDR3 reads CASSWGDSSTDTQYF. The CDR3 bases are TGTGCCAGCAGCTGGGGGGACTCTAGCACAGATACGCAGTATTTT.

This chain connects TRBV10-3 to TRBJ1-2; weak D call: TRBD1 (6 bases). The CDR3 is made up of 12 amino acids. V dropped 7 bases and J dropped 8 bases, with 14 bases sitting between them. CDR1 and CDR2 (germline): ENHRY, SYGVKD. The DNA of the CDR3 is TGTGCCATCACCCGGGGGCGCGGGGGCTACACCTTC. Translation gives CAITRGRGGYTF.

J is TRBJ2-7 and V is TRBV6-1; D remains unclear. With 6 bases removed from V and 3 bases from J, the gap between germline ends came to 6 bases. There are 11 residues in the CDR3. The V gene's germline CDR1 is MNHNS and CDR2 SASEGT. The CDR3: CASSFSYEQYF. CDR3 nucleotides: TGTGCCAGCAGCTTTAGCTACGAGCAGTACTTC.

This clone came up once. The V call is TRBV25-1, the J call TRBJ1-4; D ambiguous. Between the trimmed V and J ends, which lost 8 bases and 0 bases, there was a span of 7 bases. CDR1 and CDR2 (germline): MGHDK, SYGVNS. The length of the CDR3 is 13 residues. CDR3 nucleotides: TGTGCCAGCCAGGTTGCAACTAATGAAAAACTGTTTTTT. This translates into CASQVATNEKLFF.

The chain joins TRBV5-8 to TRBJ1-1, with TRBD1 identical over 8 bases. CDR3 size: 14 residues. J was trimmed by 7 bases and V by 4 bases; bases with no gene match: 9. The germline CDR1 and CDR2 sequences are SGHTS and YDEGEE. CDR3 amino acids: CASSTRTGRIEAFF. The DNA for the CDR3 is TGTGCCAGCAGCACGAGGACAGGGAGGATTGAAGCTTTCTTT.

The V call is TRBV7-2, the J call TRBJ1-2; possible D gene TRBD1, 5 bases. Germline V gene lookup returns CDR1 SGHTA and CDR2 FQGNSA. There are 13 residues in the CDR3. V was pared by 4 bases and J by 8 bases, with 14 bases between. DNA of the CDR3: TGTGCCAGCAGCTCGATTAGGGGCGGGGGCTACACCTTC. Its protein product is CASSSIRGGGYTF.

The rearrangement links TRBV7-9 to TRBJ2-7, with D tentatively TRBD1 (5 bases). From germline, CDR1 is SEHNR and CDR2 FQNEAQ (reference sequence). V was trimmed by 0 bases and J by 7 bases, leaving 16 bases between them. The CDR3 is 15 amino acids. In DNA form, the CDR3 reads TGTGCCAGCAGCTTAGCGCAAGGGGCCAAGTATGAGCAGTACTTC. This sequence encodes CASSLAQGAKYEQYF. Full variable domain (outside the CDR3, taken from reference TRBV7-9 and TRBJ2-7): DTGVSQNPRHKITKRGQNVTFRCDPISEHNRLYWYRQTLGQGPEFLTYFQNEAQLEKSRLLSDRFSAERPKGSFSTLEIQRTEQGDSAMYLCASSLAQGAKYEQYFGPGTRLTVT.

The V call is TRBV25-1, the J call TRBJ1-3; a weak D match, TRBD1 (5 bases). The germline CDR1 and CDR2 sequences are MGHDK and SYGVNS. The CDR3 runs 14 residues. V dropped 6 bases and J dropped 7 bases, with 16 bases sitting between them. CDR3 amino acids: CASSRRDLPNTIYF. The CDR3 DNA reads TGTGCCAGCAGCAGAAGGGACTTACCGAACACCATATATTTT.

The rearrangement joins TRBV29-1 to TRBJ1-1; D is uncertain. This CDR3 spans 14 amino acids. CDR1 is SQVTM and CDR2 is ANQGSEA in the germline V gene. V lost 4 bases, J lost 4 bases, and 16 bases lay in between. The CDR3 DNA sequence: TGCAGCGTTGCCCGGGGTACGGGCGGCACTGAAGCTTTCTTT. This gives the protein CSVARGTGGTEAFF.

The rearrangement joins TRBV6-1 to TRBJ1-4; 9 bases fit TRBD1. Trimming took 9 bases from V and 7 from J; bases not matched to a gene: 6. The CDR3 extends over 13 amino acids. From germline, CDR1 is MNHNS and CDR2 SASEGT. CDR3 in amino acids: CASRDRVGEKLFF. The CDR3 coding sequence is TGTGCCAGTCGGGACAGGGTGGGTGAAAAACTGTTTTTT.

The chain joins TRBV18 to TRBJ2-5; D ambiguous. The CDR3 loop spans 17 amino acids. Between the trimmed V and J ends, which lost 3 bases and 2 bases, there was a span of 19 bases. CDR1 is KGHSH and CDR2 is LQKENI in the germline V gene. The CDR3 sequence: CASSPVQPLIPQETQYF. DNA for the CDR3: TGTGCCAGCTCACCGGTACAGCCACTTATCCCGCAAGAGACCCAGTACTTC. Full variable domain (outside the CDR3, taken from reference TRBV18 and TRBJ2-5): NAGVMQNPRHLVRRRGQEARLRCSPMKGHSHVYWYRQLPEEGLKFMVYLQKENIIDESGMPKERFSAEFPKEGPSILRIQQVVRGDSAAYFCASSPVQPLIPQETQYFGPGTRLLVL.

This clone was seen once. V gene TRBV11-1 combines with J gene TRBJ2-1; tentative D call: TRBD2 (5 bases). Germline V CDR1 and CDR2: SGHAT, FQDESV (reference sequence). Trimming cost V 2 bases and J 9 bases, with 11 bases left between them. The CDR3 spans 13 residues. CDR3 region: CASSLLRAGEQFF. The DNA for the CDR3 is TGTGCCAGCAGCTTATTGAGGGCCGGTGAGCAGTTCTTC.

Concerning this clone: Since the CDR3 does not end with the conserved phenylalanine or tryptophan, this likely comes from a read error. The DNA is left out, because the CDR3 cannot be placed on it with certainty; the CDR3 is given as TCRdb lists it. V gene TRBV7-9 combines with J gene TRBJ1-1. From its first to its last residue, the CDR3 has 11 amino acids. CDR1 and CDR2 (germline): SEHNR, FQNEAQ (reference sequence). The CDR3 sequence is CASSLMVLGGS.

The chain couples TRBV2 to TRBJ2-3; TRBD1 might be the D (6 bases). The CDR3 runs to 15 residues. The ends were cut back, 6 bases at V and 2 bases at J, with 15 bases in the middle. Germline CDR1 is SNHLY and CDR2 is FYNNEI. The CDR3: CASRGALVLTDTQYF. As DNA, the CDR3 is TGTGCCAGCAGGGGGGCCCTCGTCCTCACAGATACGCAGTATTTT.

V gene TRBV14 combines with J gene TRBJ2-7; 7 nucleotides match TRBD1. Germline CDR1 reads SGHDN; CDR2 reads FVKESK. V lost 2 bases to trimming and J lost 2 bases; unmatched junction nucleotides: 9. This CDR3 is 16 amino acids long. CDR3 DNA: TGTGCCAGCAGCCAACTACCGGGACAGTCGGCCTACGAGCAGTACTTC. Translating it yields CASSQLPGQSAYEQYF.

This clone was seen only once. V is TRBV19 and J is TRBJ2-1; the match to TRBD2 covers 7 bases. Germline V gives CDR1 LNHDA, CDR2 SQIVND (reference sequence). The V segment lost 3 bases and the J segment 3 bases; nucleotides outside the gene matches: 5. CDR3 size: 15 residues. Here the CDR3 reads CASSIGASGYNEQFF. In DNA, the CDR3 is TGTGCCAGTAGTATCGGGGCTAGCGGCTACAATGAGCAGTTCTTC.

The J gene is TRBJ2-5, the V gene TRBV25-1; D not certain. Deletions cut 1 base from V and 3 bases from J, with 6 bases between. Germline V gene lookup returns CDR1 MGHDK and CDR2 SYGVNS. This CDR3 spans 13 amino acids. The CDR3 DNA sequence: TGTGCCAGCAGTGAATTCGGAGAAGAGACCCAGTACTTC. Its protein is CASSEFGEETQYF.